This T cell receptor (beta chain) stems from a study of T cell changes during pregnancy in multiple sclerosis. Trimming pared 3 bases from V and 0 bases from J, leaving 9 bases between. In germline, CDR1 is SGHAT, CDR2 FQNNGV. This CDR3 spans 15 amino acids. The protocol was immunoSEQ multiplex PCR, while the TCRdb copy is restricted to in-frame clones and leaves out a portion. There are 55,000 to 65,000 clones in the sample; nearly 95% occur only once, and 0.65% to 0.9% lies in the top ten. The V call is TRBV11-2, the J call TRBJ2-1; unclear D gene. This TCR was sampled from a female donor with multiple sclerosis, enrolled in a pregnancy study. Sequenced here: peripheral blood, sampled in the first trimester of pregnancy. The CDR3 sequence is CASSLRLSSYNEQFF. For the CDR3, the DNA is TGTGCCAGCAGCTTGCGTCTTAGCTCCTACAATGAGCAGTTCTTC. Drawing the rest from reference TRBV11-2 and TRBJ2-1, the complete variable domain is EAGVAQSPRYKIIEKRQSVAFWCNPISGHATLYWYQQILGQGPKLLIQFQNNGVVDDSQLPKDRFSAERLKGVDSTLKIQPAKLEDSAVYLCASSLRLSSYNEQFFGPGTRLTVL.